This TCR beta chain was retrieved from a study of T-cell memory formation after mild COVID-19. The V and J ends lost 6 bases and 5 bases respectively, with 16 bases between them. Germline lookup yields CDR1 MDHEN and CDR2 SYDVKM. This CDR3 is 14 amino acids long. Study results and caveats: Clones which contracted sat mainly in CM and EM if CD4+, and in EMRA if CD8+. Contracting clones from day 15 to 85 showed balanced CD4/CD8; later expanders favored CD4+.

This clonotype was observed a few times. Its antigen is currently unknown. One entry per CDR3 protein, called by TCRdb with MiXCR from the 5' RACE reads. This sample has under 450,000 distinct CDR3 sequences, with about an eighth found just once. The TCR originated in a man aged 18 to 29 who had mild COVID-19 (a few samples of this study predate the infection). Cell type and time point are not known. The source material was PBMCs or a T cell subset sorted from them (not recorded which). The chain employs TRBV28 and TRBJ2-5, with D possibly TRBD2 on 5 matching bases. The CDR3 DNA sequence: TGTGCCAGCAGCCCCACATCCCCGGGGGAGACCCAGTACTTC. Residues: CASSPTSPGETQYF.